This passage covers 5 T cell receptor beta chains from one sample sequenced in a study of human T cells and chemical hapten exposure. The time point denotes: patch test 3, about 24 weeks after DPC sensitization. Indicated treatment: therapeutic diphenylcyclopropenone sensitization with weekly scalp DPC. MiXCR, applied by TCRdb to the RACE reads, yields one record per CDR3 protein. The repertoire consists of 100,000 or so distinct CDR3 sequences, with less than 40% occurring once and the leading ten covering about 2.9%. The specimen comprised whole blood, sampled in connection with sensitization to the hapten diphenylcyclopropenone (DPC). The source of these receptors is a man aged 35 to 55 with alopecia areata. Some clones in this sample may be carry-over from other donors' samples.

There are a few counts of this clonotype. V is TRBV6-4 and J is TRBJ1-5; TRBD1 aligns across 8 bases. Germline CDR1 reads MRHNA; CDR2 reads SNTAGT. The CDR3 has 14 residues. The V and J ends lost 3 bases and 4 bases, in that order; junction bases with no gene match: 2. The CDR3 reads CASSEQGGNQPQHF. The CDR3 DNA is TGTGCCAGCAGTGAACAGGGGGGGAATCAGCCCCAGCATTTT.

The chain uses TRBV6-6 and TRBJ2-5; the match to TRBD1 covers 10 bases. The ends lost 4 bases at V and 2 bases at J; junction bases unmatched: 13. Germline CDR1 and CDR2: MNHNY and SVGAGI (reference sequence). CDR3 length equals 18 residues. The CDR3, as DNA: TGTGCCAGCAGTTTTCATATGTCCGGACAGGGGGTTCAAGAGACCCAGTACTTC. Translated, it gives CASSFHMSGQGVQETQYF.

The chain carries TRBV7-9 and TRBJ2-7; possible D gene TRBD1, 6 bases. Germline V gene sequence: CDR1 SEHNR, CDR2 FQNEAQ (reference sequence). Trimming removed 5 bases from V and 5 bases from J, with 13 bases in between. The CDR3 extends over 13 amino acids. In DNA form, the CDR3 reads TGTGCCAGCAGCCCTTCAGGGGCCCACGAGCAGTACTTC. It specifies CASSPSGAHEQYF. Variable domain in full (rest from reference TRBV7-9 and TRBJ2-7): DTGVSQNPRHKITKRGQNVTFRCDPISEHNRLYWYRQTLGQGPEFLTYFQNEAQLEKSRLLSDRFSAERPKGSFSTLEIQRTEQGDSAMYLCASSPSGAHEQYFGPGTRLTVT.

In its sample, this clonotype was seen a few times. V and J are TRBV3-1 and TRBJ1-1; D call uncertain. Trimming cost V 0 bases and J 1 base, with 9 bases left between them. Germline CDR1 and CDR2: LGHDT and YNNKEL (reference sequence). The CDR3 loop spans 15 amino acids. For the CDR3, the DNA is TGTGCCAGCAGCCAAGAAAGTGGGAGGAACACTGAAGCTTTCTTT. It codes for CASSQESGRNTEAFF.

The chain is built from TRBV6-1 and TRBJ1-2, with TRBD1 identical over 8 bases. CDR3 length equals 13 residues. V shed 4 bases, J shed 8 bases, and the junction held 6 bases outside the gene matches. From germline, CDR1 is MNHNS and CDR2 SASEGT. CDR3 DNA: TGTGCCAGCAGTGCACGGACAGGGAACGGCTACACCTTC. Translated, it gives CASSARTGNGYTF.